This entry features one T cell receptor (beta chain) sequence. The antigen is undetermined. Germline CDR1 is SGHNT and CDR2 is YYREEE (reference sequence). V dropped 2 bases and J dropped 8; count of bases not matched to a gene: 5. The CDR3 totals 15 residues. This record comes from a study of Ad26.COV2.S vaccination and SARS-CoV-2 variants. Study in general: Donor was one of the participants in the Ad26.COV2.S arm of the COV1001 trial.

Study conclusions and caveats: Placebo and vaccine recipients had non-spike TCR breadth that was similar. Reported findings describe substantial breadth in spike-specific CD8+ and CD4+ T cell responses following vaccination. Vaccinees displayed broader spike-specific TCR repertoires than placebo recipients.

Indicated treatment: some 19 received Ad26.COV2.S at low or high dose, single or two shots; a few received placebo; per-sample allocation not given. Samples came from day 63 after the first vaccine or placebo injection. Repertoires were generated with immunoSEQ multiplex PCR, while TCRdb's copy carries only in-frame clones and drops some. Altogether around 450,000 clones are present, nearly 90% being singletons, with the ten largest covering over 2.5%. The specimen was peripheral blood, collected in a trial of Ad26.COV2.S vaccine versus placebo. This chain connects TRBV5-4 to TRBJ2-4, with 12 positions matching TRBD1. The origin of this receptor is a person aged 18-60 years who received the Ad26.COV2.S COVID-19 vaccine or a placebo. The CDR3 region is CASSFGTGGGYIQYF. The CDR3 DNA follows: TGTGCCAGCAGCTTTGGGACAGGGGGCGGGTACATTCAGTACTTC.